The rows below give T cell receptor beta chains drawn from one sample of a study of vaccination and CD4 T cells after COVID-19. TCRdb processed the PCR reads anew with MiXCR; each CDR3 protein has one entry. The sample records about 15,000 distinct CDR3 sequences, roughly 50% being singletons. No antigen is known for these receptors. What was sequenced was CD4+ T cells from blood, cultured in vitro. The receptors were gathered from a human donor who had recovered from COVID-19. The CDR3 runs from the conserved cysteine through the conserved F or W. A D gene is named only where the DNA matches it firmly. Clone size is given for some rows only: seen once, a few or many times, or a class if the clone is expanded.

CDR3aa	j_gene	d_gene	v_gene	abundance
CASSLGRGIENTEAFF	TRBJ1-1	-	TRBV5-1	once
CASRQDVRGSYEQYF	TRBJ2-7	-	TRBV12-3/TRBV12-4	-
CASSTRDSNQPQHF	TRBJ1-5	-	TRBV6-1	-
CSAVPAEKQETQYF	TRBJ2-5	-	TRBV20-1	-
CASSETSGNTGELFF	TRBJ2-2	TRBD2	TRBV2	few
CASSLAGRVEETQYF	TRBJ2-5	-	TRBV5-1	few
CASRQGNSYNSPLHF	TRBJ1-6	-	TRBV6-1	-
CATSKPDTDTQYF	TRBJ2-3	-	TRBV15	-
CASKSYTGELFF	TRBJ2-2	-	TRBV6-1	-
CASSQGPDTEAFF	TRBJ1-1	-	TRBV5-5	-
CAICRDRDQPQHF	TRBJ1-5	TRBD1	TRBV10-3	few